Presented here are 30 T cell receptor beta chains from one specimen sequenced in a study of blood T cell repertoires in COVID-19. Data came from immunoSEQ multiplex PCR; TCRdb stores just in-frame clones and leaves some out. In the table there are approximately 100,000 clones, less than 80% of which are singletons. Specimen: peripheral blood. The receptors come from a man in his 70s with active or convalescent COVID-19.

This clone has more than one count but fewer than ten. The rearrangement uses TRBV28 and TRBJ1-1, with D possibly TRBD1 on 6 matching bases. The CDR3 totals 15 residues. Trimming removed 5 bases from V and 1 base from J, with 14 bases in between. The germline V gene encodes CDR1 MDHEN and CDR2 SYDVKM. The CDR3 here is CASSLAGTTNTEAFF. CDR3 in DNA: TGTGCCAGCAGTCTCGCCGGGACAACGAACACTGAAGCTTTCTTT.

The gene calls are TRBV27 and TRBJ2-7; D might be TRBD1 (5 bases). The CDR3 totals 15 residues. Germline V gene sequence: CDR1 MNHEY, CDR2 SMNVEV (reference sequence). V was cut by 5 bases and J by 1 base, with 15 bases left in between. CDR3 bases: TGTGCCAGCAGTCCAGCCTCCAGGGTATCCTACGAGCAGTACTTC. It codes for CASSPASRVSYEQYF.

The V gene is TRBV9, the J gene TRBJ2-1; D is uncertain. Trimming left V 3 bases short and J 2 bases short, with 9 bases between. CDR3 length: 14 amino acids. Per germline, CDR1 SGDLS and CDR2 YYNGEE. The CDR3 loop reads CASSAQTPYNEQFF. The CDR3 bases are TGTGCCAGCAGCGCCCAGACACCCTACAATGAGCAGTTCTTC. Variable domain in full (rest from reference TRBV9 and TRBJ2-1): DSGVTQTPKHLITATGQRVTLRCSPRSGDLSVYWYQQSLDQGLQFLIQYYNGEERAKGNILERFSAQQFPDLHSELNLSSLELGDSALYFCASSAQTPYNEQFFGPGTRLTVL.

The chain combines TRBV11-3 with TRBJ2-2, with 7 bases fitting TRBD2. CDR3 length equals 14 residues. CDR1 and CDR2 (germline): SGHNT, YENEEA. Trimming cost V 1 base and J 6 bases; bases outside gene matches: 2. Here the CDR3 DNA reads TGTGCCAGCAGCTTAGTGCGGGAGTCCGGGGAGCTGTTTTTT. Protein product: CASSLVRESGELFF.

The V gene is TRBV2, the J gene TRBJ1-1; TRBD1 is a possible D gene (6 bases). V was clipped by 8 bases and J by 3 bases, with 22 bases between them. The CDR3 runs to 16 residues. Germline assignment: CDR1 SNHLY and CDR2 FYNNEI. CDR3 in amino acids: CASEQGRVFQHTEAFF. Here the CDR3 DNA reads TGTGCCAGCGAACAGGGAAGGGTTTTCCAACACACTGAAGCTTTCTTT. Drawing the rest from reference TRBV2 and TRBJ1-1, the complete variable domain is EPEVTQTPSHQVTQMGQEVILRCVPISNHLYFYWYRQILGQKVEFLVSFYNNEISEKSEIFDDQFSVERPDGSNFTLKIRSTKLEDSAMYFCASEQGRVFQHTEAFFGQGTRLTVV.

V usage is TRBV24-1 and J usage is TRBJ1-1; 8 bases agree with TRBD1. CDR3 size: 12 residues. Trimming removed 10 bases from V and 11 bases from J; junction bases left unmatched: 11. The germline CDR1 and CDR2 sequences are KGHDR and SFDVKD. Here the CDR3 reads CATNGQGGDAFF. CDR3 bases: TGTGCCACAAATGGACAGGGTGGGGATGCTTTCTTT.

V usage is TRBV10-2 and J usage is TRBJ2-3, with 7 bases matching TRBD2. The CDR3 is 13 residues long. Trimming at V came to 8 bases and at J to 0 bases, leaving 2 bases not matched to a gene. Germline CDR1 is WSHSY and CDR2 is SAAADI. CDR3 in amino acids: CASRGVSTDTQYF. The DNA for the CDR3 is TGCGCCAGCCGGGGGGTCAGCACAGATACGCAGTATTTT.

CDR3 sequence: CASSFGQFNQPQHF. The CDR3 DNA reads TGTGCCAGCAGTTTTGGGCAGTTCAATCAGCCCCAGCATTTT. The chain recombines TRBV28 with TRBJ1-5; D ambiguous. From germline, CDR1 is MDHEN and CDR2 SYDVKM. Between the trimmed V and J ends, which lost 3 bases and 3 bases, there was a span of 9 bases. The CDR3 runs to 14 residues.

The gene calls are TRBV7-7 and TRBJ2-3; the D gene is possibly TRBD2 (7 bases). The ends were cut back, 1 base at V and 2 bases at J, with 10 bases in the middle. This CDR3 is 15 amino acids long. Germline V gives CDR1 SSHAT, CDR2 FNYEAQ (reference sequence). The CDR3 DNA reads as TGTGCCAGCAGCTTAGTGGGGGGGCCCACAGATACGCAGTATTTT. It translates to CASSLVGGPTDTQYF.

The rearrangement links TRBV28 to TRBJ2-1, with D possibly TRBD2 on 6 matching bases. Germline V gives CDR1 MDHEN, CDR2 SYDVKM. V lost 9 bases and J 1 base, leaving 13 bases between the germline ends. The CDR3 extends over 14 amino acids. The DNA of the CDR3 is TGTGCCAGTGGAATAGCGGAATCCTACAATGAGCAGTTCTTC. Its translation is CASGIAESYNEQFF.

The rearrangement joins TRBV19 to TRBJ2-1; tentatively, D is TRBD2 (5 bases). The CDR3 covers 15 residues. V gave up 1 base and J gave up 2 bases, with 9 bases separating them. Germline assignment: CDR1 LNHDA and CDR2 SQIVND (reference sequence). CDR3 sequence (DNA): TGTGCCAGTAGTATAGGCGGGTTTCCCTACAATGAGCAGTTCTTC. Translated: CASSIGGFPYNEQFF.

This chain uses TRBV7-7 with TRBJ1-1; D is undetermined. Looked up from germline, CDR1 is SSHAT and CDR2 is FNYEAQ (reference sequence). V dropped 2 bases and J dropped 1 base, with 5 bases sitting between them. There are 13 residues in the CDR3. CDR3 sequence reads: CASSLHQNTEAFF. The CDR3 DNA follows: TGTGCCAGCAGCTTACATCAGAACACTGAAGCTTTCTTT.

This clone was counted a few times. The chain recombines TRBV30 with TRBJ2-7; 7 nucleotides align to TRBD2. Germline V gene data show CDR1 as GTSNPN and CDR2 as SVGIG (reference sequence). Losses at the gene ends were 6 bases for V and 6 bases for J; bases not matched to a gene: 5. The CDR3 loop spans 11 amino acids. CDR3: CACTQRGEQYF. Here the CDR3 DNA reads TGTGCCTGCACCCAGCGGGGCGAGCAGTACTTC.

The chain combines TRBV29-1 with TRBJ2-7; 10 nucleotides line up with TRBD2. CDR3 length equals 15 residues. V was pared by 2 bases and J by 4 bases, with 8 bases of the junction left unmatched. Germline CDR1 and CDR2: SQVTM and ANQGSEA. CDR3: CSVESSSGSGYEQYF. CDR3 nucleotide sequence: TGCAGCGTTGAATCCTCTAGCGGGAGTGGGTACGAGCAGTACTTC.

This chain connects TRBV30 to TRBJ1-1; 8 nucleotides match TRBD1. CDR3 size: 14 residues. J gave up 2 bases and V 0 bases, and 2 bases lay outside the gene matches. From germline, CDR1 is GTSNPN and CDR2 SVGIG (reference sequence). DNA for the CDR3: TGTGCCTGGAGTGTCAGGGGGCGCAACACTGAAGCTTTCTTT. It codes for CAWSVRGRNTEAFF. The whole variable domain, remainder taken from reference TRBV30 and TRBJ1-1, is SQTIHQWPATLVQPVGSPLSLECTVEGTSNPNLYWYRQAAGRGLQLLFYSVGIGQISSEVPQNLSASRPQDRQFILSSKKLLLSDSGFYLCAWSVRGRNTEAFFGQGTRLTVV.

The chain carries TRBV28 and TRBJ1-5, with 9 bases matching TRBD1. Germline V lookup: CDR1 MDHEN, CDR2 SYDVKM. The trim removed 1 base at V and 1 base at J, leaving 2 bases unmatched. This CDR3 has 16 amino acids. The CDR3 DNA follows: TGTGCCAGCAGTTTATTCGGGACAGGGAGCAATCAGCCCCAGCATTTT. It yields the protein CASSLFGTGSNQPQHF.

The V call is TRBV9, the J call TRBJ2-3; TRBD2 aligns across 12 bases. The V and J ends lost 3 bases and 3 bases, in that order; junction bases with no gene match: 2. The CDR3 covers 15 residues. The germline CDR1 and CDR2 sequences are SGDLS and YYNGEE. In DNA form, the CDR3 reads TGTGCCAGCAGCGGTACTAGCGGGGGGACAGATACGCAGTATTTT. It is translated as CASSGTSGGTDTQYF.

The sample holds one count of this clone. The same CDR3 can be traced to other DNA sequences in this sample. J is TRBJ1-4 and V is TRBV5-1, with D tentatively TRBD1 (6 bases). V was pared by 0 bases and J by 0 bases, with 6 bases between. Germline V gene data show CDR1 as SGHRS and CDR2 as YFSETQ. The CDR3 covers 15 residues. The CDR3 reads CASSLEGATNEKLFF. CDR3 DNA sequence: TGCGCCAGCAGCTTGGAGGGGGCAACTAATGAAAAACTGTTTTTT.

The genes are TRBV29-1 and TRBJ1-2, with TRBD1 matching 7 bases. CDR1 is SQVTM, CDR2 ANQGSEA, per germline. The CDR3 contains 13 residues. Trimming took 1 base from V and 6 from J; bases not matched to a gene: 5. The CDR3 loop reads CSVEVTGKDGYTF. DNA for the CDR3: TGCAGCGTTGAAGTGACAGGGAAAGATGGCTACACCTTC.

The chain has TRBV19 and TRBJ1-5; 11 bases match TRBD1. Germline CDR1 and CDR2: LNHDA and SQIVND (reference sequence). This CDR3 spans 15 amino acids. The junction had 2 bases not matched to a gene; V was cut back by 4 bases and J by 3 bases. The CDR3 reads CASSTDRGPNQPQHF. DNA of the CDR3: TGTGCCAGTAGTACGGACAGGGGGCCCAATCAGCCCCAGCATTTT.

The chain couples TRBV30 to TRBJ1-1; TRBD1 agrees at 12 bases. Germline loops: CDR1 GTSNPN, CDR2 SVGIG (reference sequence). This CDR3 has 20 residues. V shed 2 bases and J 0 bases; nucleotides not matched to a gene: 16. CDR3: CAWSSPVFTGDRGLNTEAFF. CDR3 bases: TGTGCCTGGAGTTCCCCCGTATTTACGGGGGACAGGGGGCTGAACACTGAAGCTTTCTTT.

The chain links TRBV11-2 to TRBJ2-3; 11 bases are shared with TRBD1. Germline-derived CDR1 and CDR2 are SGHAT and FQNNGV. V lost 2 bases to trimming and J lost 3 bases; unmatched junction nucleotides: 4. The CDR3 consists of 16 residues. The CDR3 region is CASSLLGQGATDTQYF. The CDR3 DNA reads as TGTGCCAGCAGCTTATTAGGACAGGGGGCAACAGATACGCAGTATTTT.

V is TRBV30 and J is TRBJ1-4, with D uncertain. The CDR3 is made up of 16 amino acids. Trimming cost V 0 bases and J 8 bases, with 19 bases left between them. Germline assignment: CDR1 GTSNPN and CDR2 SVGIG (reference sequence). The CDR3 DNA reads TGTGCCTGGAGTGTATCGGGCGGGTCGGCGGGGGAAAAACTGTTTTTT. This gives the protein CAWSVSGGSAGEKLFF.

The V call is TRBV5-1, the J call TRBJ2-1; weak D call: TRBD1 (6 bases). In germline, CDR1 is SGHRS, CDR2 YFSETQ. This CDR3 spans 14 amino acids. V lost 4 bases, J lost 7 bases, and 15 bases lay in between. CDR3 sequence (DNA): TGCGCCAGCAGCCATGGGGGACACTCTAATGAGCAGTTCTTC. Translation: CASSHGGHSNEQFF.

The J gene is TRBJ1-1, the V gene TRBV7-9; a weak D match, TRBD1 (6 bases). The CDR3 runs to 14 residues. With 4 bases removed from V and 5 bases from J, the gap between germline ends came to 14 bases. Germline V gives CDR1 SEHNR, CDR2 FQNEAQ (reference sequence). The CDR3 sequence is CASSSWTVGTEAFF. The CDR3, as DNA: TGTGCCAGCAGCTCCTGGACAGTAGGGACTGAAGCTTTCTTT.

V usage is TRBV7-9 and J usage is TRBJ1-2; weak D call: TRBD1 (6 bases). The germline V and J ends were trimmed by 3 bases and 6 bases, with 8 bases remaining between them. In germline, CDR1 is SEHNR, CDR2 FQNEAQ (reference sequence). CDR3 length: 12 amino acids. The CDR3 coding sequence is TGTGCCAGCAGCTTGGACAGCCATGGCTACACCTTC. Translated: CASSLDSHGYTF.

This clone was found a few times. The chain links TRBV7-9 to TRBJ1-6; D is possibly TRBD1 (6 bases). Germline CDR1 SEHNR, CDR2 FQNEAQ (reference sequence). Trimming shortened V by 2 bases and J by 9 bases, and 11 bases separated the two germline ends. The CDR3 is 14 amino acids. CDR3 sequence reads: CASSLTGSTSPLHF. CDR3 in DNA: TGTGCCAGCAGCTTAACAGGGAGTACTTCACCCCTCCACTTT.

The J gene is TRBJ1-4, the V gene TRBV6-5; tentative D call: TRBD1 (6 bases). CDR3 length: 14 residues. Germline V gene data show CDR1 as MNHEY and CDR2 as SVGAGI. Trimming left V 6 bases short and J 1 base short, with 9 bases between. CDR3 residues: CASSPRGTNEKLFF. The CDR3, as DNA: TGTGCCAGCAGCCCCAGGGGAACTAATGAAAAACTGTTTTTT.

The gene calls are TRBV5-8 and TRBJ1-2; TRBD1 is a possible D gene (6 bases). In germline, CDR1 is SGHTS, CDR2 YDEGEE. The CDR3 loop spans 16 amino acids. Trimming shortened V by 2 bases and J by 0 bases, and 14 bases separated the two germline ends. The CDR3 nucleotides read TGTGCCAGCAGCTTAATAGGGGGGGAAGCTAACTATGGCTACACCTTC. The encoded protein is CASSLIGGEANYGYTF. Complete variable domain (other parts from reference TRBV5-8 and TRBJ1-2): EAGVTQSPTHLIKTRGQQATLRCSPISGHTSVYWYQQALGLGLQFLLWYDEGEERNRGNFPPRFSGRQFPNYSSELNVNALELEDSALYLCASSLIGGEANYGYTFGSGTRLTVV.

The chain carries TRBV3-1 (or the pseudogene TRBV3-2) and TRBJ2-4; 7 nucleotides match TRBD2. The CDR3 length is 13 residues. V trimming: 4 bases; J trimming: 5 bases; junction bases outside the gene matches: 2. From germline, CDR1 is LGHDT and CDR2 YNNKEL (reference sequence). The CDR3 nucleotides read TGTGCCAGCAGCCGCGCGGGGGAAAACATTCAGTACTTC. Translated: CASSRAGENIQYF.